What follows are 8 T cell receptor beta chains derived from one specimen sequenced in a study of T cell responses to AZD1222 COVID-19 vaccine. Only in-frame clones appear in the TCRdb table, and some are missing; sequencing was by immunoSEQ multiplex PCR. The sample yields 150,000 to 190,000 clones, approximately 87% seen once. Sample: peripheral blood, taken 28 days after the second AZD1222 dose. The source is an adult who received the AZD1222 COVID-19 vaccine.

This clone was counted once. The chain is built from TRBV3-1 (or the pseudogene TRBV3-2) and TRBJ2-7; 9 nucleotides agree with TRBD1. The CDR3 is made up of 15 amino acids. CDR1 and CDR2 from the germline V gene are LGHDT and YNNKEL (reference sequence). V shed 3 bases, J shed 3 bases, and the junction held 6 bases outside the gene matches. DNA for the CDR3: TGTGCCAGCAGCCATGGGACAGGGATTGGCTACGAGCAGTACTTC. Its translation: CASSHGTGIGYEQYF.

V and J are TRBV5-4 and TRBJ2-7; perhaps TRBD2 as D (6 bases). This CDR3 spans 16 amino acids. Trimming left V 4 bases short and J 4 bases short, with 21 bases between. The germline CDR1 and CDR2 sequences are SGHNT and YYREEE (reference sequence). The DNA for the CDR3 is TGTGCCAGCAGCCCCGGCGGGGCCCTGAAGGAGTACGAGCAGTACTTC. This codes for CASSPGGALKEYEQYF.

This chain joins TRBV7-2 and TRBJ2-3, with D unclear. The CDR3 length is 12 residues. Trimming removed 2 bases from V and 6 bases from J, with 6 bases in between. Per germline, CDR1 SGHTA and CDR2 FQGNSA. The CDR3 loop reads CASSLYSDTQYF. CDR3 sequence (DNA): TGTGCCAGCAGCTTATATTCGGATACGCAGTATTTT.

The chain carries TRBV3-1 (or the pseudogene TRBV3-2) and TRBJ1-3; D remains ambiguous. The germline V gene encodes CDR1 LGHDT and CDR2 YNNKEL (reference sequence). Trimming removed 0 bases at V and 0 bases at J, with 3 bases between. The CDR3 is 14 residues long. The CDR3 is CASSQESSGNTIYF. The CDR3 bases are TGTGCCAGCAGCCAAGAGTCCTCTGGAAACACCATATATTTT.

This clone was observed once. The chain links TRBV10-2 to TRBJ1-4; D is unclear. The V gene's germline CDR1 is WSHSY and CDR2 SAAADI. V was cut by 4 bases and J by 7 bases, with 4 bases left in between. This CDR3 is built from 11 residues. CDR3 bases: TGCGCCAGCAGTGTTTCTGAAAAACTGTTTTTT. This translates into CASSVSEKLFF.

This chain uses TRBV2 with TRBJ1-5, with a possible D match to TRBD1 (5 bases). V lost 3 bases, J lost 3 bases, and 9 bases lay in between. Germline-derived CDR1 and CDR2 are SNHLY and FYNNEI. The length of the CDR3 is 14 residues. The CDR3 region has the DNA TGTGCCAGCAGTGATAGGGGTCCCAATCAGCCCCAGCATTTT. It yields the protein CASSDRGPNQPQHF.

The chain is built from TRBV5-6 and TRBJ1-3; D uncertain. The CDR3 runs 16 residues. Trimming stripped 0 bases from V and 3 bases from J, with 13 bases between. Looked up from germline, CDR1 is SGHDT and CDR2 is YYEEEE. The CDR3 here is CASSLAWGGGGNTIYF. Written as DNA, the CDR3 is TGTGCCAGCAGCTTGGCATGGGGAGGAGGTGGAAACACCATATATTTT. Variable domain in full (rest from reference TRBV5-6 and TRBJ1-3): DAGVTQSPTHLIKTRGQQVTLRCSPKSGHDTVSWYQQALGQGPQFIFQYYEEEERQRGNFPDRFSGHQFPNYSSELNVNALLLGDSALYLCASSLAWGGGGNTIYFGEGSWLTVV.

This chain links TRBV18 with TRBJ2-1; maybe TRBD2 (6 bases). The CDR3 loop spans 11 amino acids. The V and J ends lost 5 bases and 8 bases respectively, with 7 bases between them. The germline gives CDR1 KGHSH, CDR2 LQKENI. CDR3 amino acids: CASSAGYEQFF. The CDR3 DNA reads TGTGCCAGCTCAGCGGGGTATGAGCAGTTCTTC. Based on the CDR3 plus reference TRBV18 and TRBJ2-1, the full variable domain is NAGVMQNPRHLVRRRGQEARLRCSPMKGHSHVYWYRQLPEEGLKFMVYLQKENIIDESGMPKERFSAEFPKEGPSILRIQQVVRGDSAAYFCASSAGYEQFFGPGTRLTVL.